This entry lists 2 T cell receptor beta chains sequenced from one sample in a study of shared clonotypes between healthy human individuals. Some clones are missing from TCRdb's copy, which holds only in-frame ones; the method was immunoSEQ multiplex PCR. The data show roughly 2,300,000 clones, less than 95% seen once. The sequenced material came from naive CD4+ T cells from PBMCs. The subset was: CD45RA+ positively selected. The receptors were gathered from a man in his late teens or twenties in good health. Some clones in this sample may be carry-over from other donors' samples.

The chain links TRBV10-3 to TRBJ2-7; a possible D gene is TRBD2 (7 bases). Germline values: CDR1 ENHRY, CDR2 SYGVKD. The CDR3 spans 14 residues. Between the trimmed V and J ends, which lost 6 bases and 0 bases, there was a span of 12 bases. DNA for the CDR3: TGTGCCATCAGAGGGGGGGCCGGCTCCTACGAGCAGTACTTC. Protein product: CAIRGGAGSYEQYF.

The rearrangement uses TRBV7-3 and TRBJ2-1; unclear D gene. Germline CDR1 reads SGHTA; CDR2 reads FQGTGA. V lost 4 bases and J lost 10, with 14 bases in between. The CDR3 runs to 13 residues. The CDR3 spells CASSYGPAPEQFF. The CDR3 DNA follows: TGTGCCAGCAGCTACGGTCCAGCCCCGGAGCAGTTCTTC.